The 17 T cell receptor beta chains presented below share a single source sample, sequenced in a study of T cells in localized non-small cell lung cancer. Produced via immunoSEQ multiplex PCR; TCRdb's table is partial and in-frame only. The table includes about 78,000 clones, roughly 81% detected once. The input for sequencing was peripheral blood, taken before any cancer treatment. These receptors were obtained from a man aged 40-75 years with stage I lung adenocarcinoma.

This CDR3 is CASSLDGSVEQYF. The CDR3 nucleotides read TGTGCCAGCAGCTTGGACGGGAGCGTGGAGCAGTACTTC. V usage is TRBV5-6 and J usage is TRBJ2-7, with a weak D call TRBD2 (6 bases). Trimming stripped 0 bases from V and 7 bases from J, with 11 bases between. This CDR3 contains 13 residues. CDR1 SGHDT and CDR2 YYEEEE come from the germline V gene.

The chain is built from TRBV6-5 and TRBJ1-4; no definite D call. The V end was cut by 5 bases, the J end by 8 bases, with 9 bases between. Germline values: CDR1 MNHEY, CDR2 SVGAGI. The length of the CDR3 is 12 residues. Here the CDR3 DNA reads TGTGCCAGCAGTACATGGGGAGAAAAACTGTTTTTT. Translated, it gives CASSTWGEKLFF.

The rearrangement joins TRBV19 to TRBJ1-1; 10 bases align to TRBD1. Germline-derived CDR1 and CDR2 are LNHDA and SQIVND (reference sequence). Losses at the gene ends were 4 bases for V and 3 bases for J; bases not matched to a gene: 5. The CDR3 runs 15 residues. The CDR3 DNA reads TGTGCCAGTAGTACTTCGGACAGGGGGGACACTGAAGCTTTCTTT. Amino acid sequence: CASSTSDRGDTEAFF.

The chain uses TRBV28 and TRBJ1-2, with 9 bases aligning to TRBD1. Unmatched junction bases numbered 3, after V lost 10 bases and J lost 3 bases. The CDR3 has 12 residues. The germline CDR1 and CDR2 sequences are MDHEN and SYDVKM. CDR3 sequence: CATRTGDYGYTF. As DNA, the CDR3 is TGTGCCACCCGGACAGGGGACTATGGCTACACCTTC.

The V call is TRBV7-3, the J call TRBJ2-1, with a weak D call TRBD1 (5 bases). Trimming shortened V by 5 bases and J by 5 bases, and 13 bases separated the two germline ends. The length of the CDR3 is 14 residues. Germline assignment: CDR1 SGHTA and CDR2 FQGTGA. CDR3 sequence: CASSRSDSDNEQFF. For the CDR3, the DNA is TGTGCCAGCAGCCGATCCGACAGTGACAATGAGCAGTTCTTC.

This clone was recorded only once. V gene TRBV5-4 combines with J gene TRBJ2-1; D unresolved. The CDR3 totals 12 residues. Trimming cost V 1 base and J 9 bases, with 8 bases left between them. Germline V gives CDR1 SGHNT, CDR2 YYREEE (reference sequence). This CDR3 is CASSLWPGEQFF. DNA for the CDR3: TGTGCCAGCAGCTTGTGGCCCGGTGAGCAGTTCTTC.

The chain has TRBV7-8 and TRBJ1-6, with D perhaps TRBD1 (5 bases). Germline V lookup: CDR1 SGHVS, CDR2 FQNEAQ. V shed 3 bases and J shed 8 bases, with 5 bases lying between them. The CDR3 has 12 residues. The CDR3 loop is CASSFRDSPLHF. The CDR3 nucleotides are TGTGCCAGCAGCTTCAGGGATTCACCCCTCCACTTT.

V usage is TRBV7-8 and J usage is TRBJ2-3; 9 bases are shared with TRBD2. CDR1 is SGHVS, CDR2 FQNEAQ, per germline. This CDR3 contains 14 residues. The V and J ends lost 6 bases and 2 bases, in that order; junction bases with no gene match: 3. The CDR3 loop is CASSLAGFTDTQYF. CDR3 DNA sequence: TGTGCCAGCAGTCTAGCGGGATTCACAGATACGCAGTATTTT.

This clone turned up a few times. The chain is built from TRBV6-1 and TRBJ1-5; D call uncertain. The germline V gene encodes CDR1 MNHNS and CDR2 SASEGT. CDR3 length equals 14 residues. The V gene lost 6 bases and the J gene lost 6 bases, with 15 bases spanning the gap. The CDR3 DNA is TGTGCCAGCAGGAGGAGTTGGGGTGGTCAGCCCCAGCATTTT. It translates to CASRRSWGGQPQHF.

The genes are TRBV2 and TRBJ1-1; tentative D call: TRBD1 (6 bases). The CDR3 is made up of 14 amino acids. Deletions cut 4 bases from V and 3 bases from J, with 12 bases between. CDR1 and CDR2 from the germline V gene are SNHLY and FYNNEI. The CDR3 nucleotides are TGTGCCAGCAGTGTGGCACAGGGAGACACTGAAGCTTTCTTT. Its protein is CASSVAQGDTEAFF.

The genes are TRBV2 and TRBJ2-3; 9 bases are a match to TRBD2. The CDR3 is made up of 15 amino acids. Per germline, CDR1 SNHLY and CDR2 FYNNEI. J lost 4 bases, V lost 7 bases, and 9 bases had no gene match. The CDR3 DNA reads TGTGCCAGCACCACGTCGGCGGGAGGGCCAGATACGCAGTATTTT. Translating gives CASTTSAGGPDTQYF. Drawing the rest from reference TRBV2 and TRBJ2-3, the complete variable domain is EPEVTQTPSHQVTQMGQEVILRCVPISNHLYFYWYRQILGQKVEFLVSFYNNEISEKSEIFDDQFSVERPDGSNFTLKIRSTKLEDSAMYFCASTTSAGGPDTQYFGPGTRLTVL.

This chain joins TRBV6-6 and TRBJ1-5; tentative D call: TRBD1 (5 bases). This CDR3 region has 14 residues. V shed 6 bases and J shed 0 bases, with 9 bases lying between them. The germline V gene encodes CDR1 MNHNY and CDR2 SVGAGI (reference sequence). CDR3 region: CASRRGNSNQPQHF. CDR3 sequence (DNA): TGTGCCAGCAGACGGGGCAATAGCAATCAGCCCCAGCATTTT.

CDR3 residues: CASSSPRASGDTDTQYF. The DNA for the CDR3 is TGTGCCAGCAGCTCCCCCCGGGCTAGCGGGGATACAGATACGCAGTATTTT. This sequence joins TRBV7-3 and TRBJ2-3, with TRBD2 matching 9 bases. V lost 4 bases to trimming and J lost 3 bases; unmatched junction nucleotides: 11. The germline V gene encodes CDR1 SGHTA and CDR2 FQGTGA. The CDR3 contains 17 residues. The full variable domain, in which reference TRBV7-3 and TRBJ2-3 provide the parts outside the CDR3, is GAGVSQTPSNKVTEKGKYVELRCDPISGHTALYWYRQSLGQGPEFLIYFQGTGAADDSGLPNDRFFAVRPEGSVSTLKIQRTERGDSAVYLCASSSPRASGDTDTQYFGPGTRLTVL.

This chain connects TRBV7-3 to TRBJ2-1, with D possibly matching TRBD2 (6 bases). This CDR3 has 16 residues. V was clipped by 2 bases and J by 10 bases, with 21 bases between them. Germline V gene data show CDR1 as SGHTA and CDR2 as FQGTGA. This chain's CDR3 is CASSLAPNLGGEEQFF. CDR3 sequence (DNA): TGTGCCAGCAGCTTAGCGCCCAACCTGGGCGGGGAGGAGCAGTTCTTC. The entire variable domain, with the rest obtained from reference TRBV7-3 and TRBJ2-1, is as follows: GAGVSQTPSNKVTEKGKYVELRCDPISGHTALYWYRQSLGQGPEFLIYFQGTGAADDSGLPNDRFFAVRPEGSVSTLKIQRTERGDSAVYLCASSLAPNLGGEEQFFGPGTRLTVL.

This rearrangement joins TRBV6-1 to TRBJ2-3; TRBD1 aligns across 7 bases. V lost 8 bases and J lost 1; bases outside the gene matches: 3. The length of the CDR3 is 13 residues. Germline CDR1 reads MNHNS; CDR2 reads SASEGT. The DNA for the CDR3 is TGTGCCAGCCCCGGGACAGGCACAGATACGCAGTATTTT. This codes for CASPGTGTDTQYF.

The rearrangement uses TRBV6-6 and TRBJ1-5; D not resolved. CDR1 and CDR2 from the germline V gene are MNHNY and SVGAGI (reference sequence). With 0 bases removed from V and 3 bases from J, the gap between germline ends came to 3 bases. The CDR3 length is 13 residues. The CDR3 DNA follows: TGTGCCAGCAGTTACTCCGTCAATCAGCCCCAGCATTTT. Translating gives CASSYSVNQPQHF.

This clone has just one count. The chain combines TRBV10-1 with TRBJ1-4; a weak D match, TRBD1 (6 bases). This CDR3 has 15 residues. The germline CDR1 and CDR2 sequences are WNHNN and SYGVQD (reference sequence). Trimming stripped 4 bases from V and 3 bases from J, with 12 bases between. For the CDR3, the DNA is TGCGCCAGCAGTGCCCGGGGGGCTGCTAATGAAAAACTGTTTTTT. Its protein is CASSARGAANEKLFF.